This T cell receptor (beta chain) is from a study of Tregs in tolerant kidney transplant recipients. Libraries were prepared by immunoSEQ multiplex PCR; TCRdb keeps only in-frame clonotypes and omits some of them. The sample shows about 240,000 clones, approximately 83% of them seen only once. The CDR3 has 15 amino acids. The germline gives CDR1 SGHRS, CDR2 YFSETQ. V was clipped by 4 bases and J by 5 bases; unmatched bases: 9. Study-level results: Few patients were studied, so findings need validation in larger groups.

A remark on this clone: The antigen remains unidentified.

Sequences were obtained from CD4+ T cells from blood. The TCR sequence derives from a human donor in good health. The chain carries TRBV5-1 and TRBJ2-5; TRBD1 aligns across 9 bases. CDR3 in DNA: TGCGCCAGCAGCCCACCGGGACAGGGATTGGAGACCCAGTACTTC. Translated: CASSPPGQGLETQYF.